A single sample is the source of the 20 T cell receptor beta chains below, sequenced in a study of high-grade serous ovarian cancer treatment subgroups. Tumor samples were taken before definitive surgery or chemotherapy. Produced via immunoSEQ multiplex PCR; TCRdb's table is partial and in-frame only. The table includes 5,500 to 7,500 clones, about 80% detected once. The source material was tumor tissue. These receptors originate from a human donor with high-grade serous ovarian cancer.

This clone was found a few times. This chain uses TRBV2 with TRBJ2-7; D ambiguous. The CDR3 loop spans 10 amino acids. The germline V gene encodes CDR1 SNHLY and CDR2 FYNNEI. V was trimmed by 3 bases and J by 6 bases, leaving 3 bases between them. The CDR3 bases are TGTGCCAGCAGTGAGGCCGAGCAGTACTTC. This encodes CASSEAEQYF.

This rearrangement joins TRBV10-2 to TRBJ1-1, with D tentatively TRBD1 (5 bases). V lost 6 bases, J lost 5 bases, and 13 bases lay in between. The CDR3 is 13 residues long. Germline values: CDR1 WSHSY, CDR2 SAAADI. CDR3 sequence reads: CASRMGVVTEAFF. CDR3 nucleotides: TGCGCCAGCAGGATGGGGGTGGTGACTGAAGCTTTCTTT.

The chain links TRBV5-1 to TRBJ2-5; the match to TRBD2 covers 9 bases. The CDR3 totals 15 residues. With V trimmed by 0 bases and J by 6 bases, 6 bases remained unmatched. Per the germline V gene, CDR1 is SGHRS and CDR2 is YFSETQ. In DNA, the CDR3 is TGCGCCAGCAGCTTGGATAGCGGGAGATCAAAGACCCAGTACTTC. Protein product: CASSLDSGRSKTQYF.

The genes are TRBV28 and TRBJ2-7; D uncertain. V was cut by 5 bases and J by 7 bases, with 21 bases left in between. The V gene's germline CDR1 is MDHEN and CDR2 SYDVKM. This CDR3 spans 15 amino acids. This CDR3 is CASSPPGSPSREQYF. The CDR3 DNA reads as TGTGCCAGCAGTCCCCCCGGCAGTCCTTCTCGGGAGCAGTACTTC.

CDR3 coding DNA: TGTGCCTGGAGTCTTCAGTGGGAGGACAGACCTTACAATGAGCAGTTCTTC. Encoded protein: CAWSLQWEDRPYNEQFF. V is TRBV30 and J is TRBJ2-1; TRBD1 or TRBD2 may be the D gene (6 bases each). Germline CDR1 and CDR2: GTSNPN and SVGIG (reference sequence). The V end lost 2 bases, the J end lost 4 bases, and 21 bases lay between the germline ends. The CDR3 totals 17 residues.

The chain links TRBV6-4 to TRBJ2-1; 8 bases agree with TRBD2. CDR3 length: 15 residues. Germline loops: CDR1 MRHNA, CDR2 SNTAGT. V lost 5 bases and J lost 8; bases outside the gene matches: 11. CDR3 in DNA: TGTGCCAGCAGTTACAGCGGGGGTAAGGGTGATGAGCAGTTCTTC. Protein product: CASSYSGGKGDEQFF.

V gene TRBV4-3 combines with J gene TRBJ1-1; 9 bases map to TRBD1. The CDR3 is made up of 16 amino acids. Germline assignment: CDR1 LGHNA and CDR2 YSLEER. V lost 0 bases and J lost 1; bases outside the gene matches: 3. In nucleotides, the CDR3 is TGCGCCAGCAGCCAAGACGGGACAGGGCGGAACACTGAAGCTTTCTTT. The encoded protein is CASSQDGTGRNTEAFF.

The chain joins TRBV28 to TRBJ1-5; D not certain. Germline loops: CDR1 MDHEN, CDR2 SYDVKM. V lost 4 bases and J 9 bases, leaving 16 bases between the germline ends. The CDR3 consists of 14 residues. Written as DNA, the CDR3 is TGTGCCAGCAGTTCAAACGCCCCCCATCGGCCCCAGCATTTT. As protein: CASSSNAPHRPQHF.

On this clone itself: At one end the junction does not follow the germline gene, possibly because of a read error. The chain recombines TRBV10-2 with TRBJ2-3; D gene ambiguous. Germline loops: CDR1 WSHSY, CDR2 SAAADI. The CDR3 is 12 residues long. CDR3 in DNA: TGCGCCAGCAGTGAGTTGCTCGTTCACCTTTTGTTT. Translated, it gives CASSELLVHLLF.

This clone showed up just a few times. V usage is TRBV28 and J usage is TRBJ1-2; D gene unclear. From germline, CDR1 is MDHEN and CDR2 SYDVKM. V was clipped by 6 bases and J by 8 bases, with 10 bases between them. The CDR3 extends over 11 amino acids. CDR3 sequence (DNA): TGTGCCAGCAGAGTCGAGAGGGGCTACACCTTC. Translated, it gives CASRVERGYTF.

This rearrangement joins TRBV27 to TRBJ2-2, with 8 bases identical to TRBD1. Germline assignment: CDR1 MNHEY and CDR2 SMNVEV (reference sequence). V lost 5 bases to trimming and J lost 4 bases; unmatched junction nucleotides: 9. The CDR3 has 16 residues. Here the CDR3 reads CASSPWTGLGTGELFF. The CDR3 bases are TGTGCCAGCAGTCCGTGGACAGGGCTGGGCACCGGGGAGCTGTTTTTT.

This clone was picked up one time. The V and J genes are TRBV5-1 and TRBJ2-1, with D perhaps TRBD2 (7 bases). The length of the CDR3 is 15 residues. Germline V gene sequence: CDR1 SGHRS, CDR2 YFSETQ. Trimming cost V 2 bases and J 3 bases, with 12 bases left between them. CDR3 sequence: CASSLGGGLYNEQFF. In nucleotides, the CDR3 is TGCGCCAGCAGCTTAGGGGGGGGCCTCTACAATGAGCAGTTCTTC.

The chain is built from TRBV5-3 and TRBJ1-3, with 7 bases lining up with TRBD1. TRBV5-3 falls under the ORF class, with uncertain function. V dropped 2 bases and J dropped 6; count of bases not matched to a gene: 11. The CDR3 length is 16 residues. CDR3 amino acids: CARSFTGALLPNTIYF. The CDR3 bases are TGTGCCAGAAGCTTTACAGGGGCCCTACTGCCAAACACCATATATTTT.

V gene TRBV10-2 combines with J gene TRBJ2-5; D may correspond to TRBD1 or TRBD2 (5 bases each). The CDR3 length is 15 residues. Trimming shortened V by 0 bases and J by 6 bases, and 14 bases separated the two germline ends. Germline values: CDR1 WSHSY, CDR2 SAAADI. CDR3 in DNA: TGCGCCAGCAGTGAGTCGGCCGGGACGCGCAAGACCCAGTACTTC. It is translated as CASSESAGTRKTQYF.

This rearrangement joins TRBV28 to TRBJ1-5; D ambiguous. This CDR3 region has 12 residues. Germline-derived CDR1 and CDR2 are MDHEN and SYDVKM. Trimming left V 4 bases short and J 7 bases short, with 8 bases between. CDR3 DNA sequence: TGTGCCAGCAGTTCAGGTTACCAGCCCCAGCATTTT. Its protein is CASSSGYQPQHF. Combining the CDR3 with reference TRBV28 and TRBJ1-5 gives the whole variable domain DVKVTQSSRYLVKRTGEKVFLECVQDMDHENMFWYRQDPGLGLRLIYFSYDVKMKEKGDIPEGYSVSREKKERFSLILESASTNQTSMYLCASSSGYQPQHFGDGTRLSIL.

This chain uses TRBV19 with TRBJ2-2; 7 nucleotides line up with TRBD1. Germline values: CDR1 LNHDA, CDR2 SQIVND (reference sequence). The length of the CDR3 is 13 residues. The V gene end was trimmed by 6 bases and the J gene end by 5 bases; junction bases not matched to a gene: 3. This CDR3 is CASSATGTGELFF. CDR3 coding DNA: TGTGCCAGTAGCGCGACAGGGACCGGGGAGCTGTTTTTT.

The chain has TRBV4-2 and TRBJ1-2; TRBD1 matches 7 bases. The CDR3 consists of 15 residues. V lost 5 bases to trimming and J lost 8 bases; unmatched junction nucleotides: 14. Germline CDR1 reads LGHNA; CDR2 reads YNFKEQ. The CDR3: CASSLTGRGRGGYTF. The CDR3 DNA is TGTGCCAGCAGCTTGACGGGCAGGGGGAGAGGAGGCTACACCTTC.

The chain links TRBV27 to TRBJ2-3; no definite D call. CDR1 is MNHEY and CDR2 is SMNVEV in the germline V gene (reference sequence). V was clipped by 6 bases and J by 7 bases, with 5 bases between them. The CDR3 totals 10 residues. CDR3 in DNA: TGTGCCAGCAGGGGGAATACGCAGTATTTT. Its translation: CASRGNTQYF.

The chain couples TRBV28 to TRBJ1-3; unclear D gene. The CDR3 runs 15 residues. V lost 6 bases and J lost 0, with 12 bases in between. Looked up from germline, CDR1 is MDHEN and CDR2 is SYDVKM. The CDR3 DNA is TGTGCCAGCAGCCTAACCATCACCTCTGGAAACACCATATATTTT. This translates into CASSLTITSGNTIYF.

The chain has TRBV6-1 and TRBJ2-7; 7 nucleotides match TRBD1. The CDR3 sequence is 12 residues long. Per germline, CDR1 MNHNS and CDR2 SASEGT. V gave up 7 bases and J gave up 3 bases; unmatched junction bases: 3. This CDR3 is CASNGQDYEQYF. The CDR3 nucleotides are TGTGCCAGCAACGGACAGGACTACGAGCAGTACTTC.